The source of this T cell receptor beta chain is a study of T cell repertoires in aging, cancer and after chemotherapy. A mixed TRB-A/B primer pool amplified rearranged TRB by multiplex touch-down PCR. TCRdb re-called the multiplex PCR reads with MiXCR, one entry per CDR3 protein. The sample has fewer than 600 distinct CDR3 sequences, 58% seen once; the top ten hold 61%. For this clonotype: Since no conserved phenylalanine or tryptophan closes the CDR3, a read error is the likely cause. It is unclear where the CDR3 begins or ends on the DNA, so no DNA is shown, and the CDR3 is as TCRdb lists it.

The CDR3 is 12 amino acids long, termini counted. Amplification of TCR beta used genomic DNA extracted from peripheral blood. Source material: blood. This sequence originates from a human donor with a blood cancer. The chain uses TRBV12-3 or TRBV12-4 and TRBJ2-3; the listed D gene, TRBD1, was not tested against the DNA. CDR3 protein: CASSSRGAECIL.